The 3 T cell receptor beta chains listed next were all sequenced from one sample in a study of blood T cell repertoires in COVID-19. Repertoires were generated with immunoSEQ multiplex PCR, while TCRdb's copy carries only in-frame clones and drops some. The table shows 53,000 or so clones, with over 90% occurring only once. Input material: peripheral blood. Receptors were obtained from a human donor in a cohort sampled during active COVID-19.

The gene calls are TRBV7-9 and TRBJ1-2; maybe TRBD1 (5 bases). Trimming pared 2 bases from V and 8 bases from J, leaving 9 bases between. Germline lookup yields CDR1 SEHNR and CDR2 FQNEAQ (reference sequence). The CDR3 extends over 12 amino acids. The chain's CDR3 is CASSLRGEGYTF. The CDR3 coding sequence is TGTGCCAGCAGCTTACGGGGGGAAGGCTACACCTTC.

This clone was found once. This rearrangement joins TRBV7-9 to TRBJ1-1; D is perhaps TRBD1 (6 bases). V was trimmed by 0 bases and J by 5 bases, leaving 7 bases between them. This CDR3 spans 13 amino acids. The germline V gene encodes CDR1 SEHNR and CDR2 FQNEAQ (reference sequence). The CDR3 nucleotides read TGTGCCAGCAGCTTAGCCGGGACAACTGAAGCTTTCTTT. It translates to CASSLAGTTEAFF. The whole variable domain, filled in from reference TRBV7-9 and TRBJ1-1, reads DTGVSQNPRHKITKRGQNVTFRCDPISEHNRLYWYRQTLGQGPEFLTYFQNEAQLEKSRLLSDRFSAERPKGSFSTLEIQRTEQGDSAMYLCASSLAGTTEAFFGQGTRLTVV.

This clone was counted a few times. The chain employs TRBV3-1 (or the pseudogene TRBV3-2) and TRBJ1-2, with D perhaps TRBD1 (6 bases). V was shortened by 6 bases and J by 4 bases, with 12 bases between the two germline ends. Germline V gene lookup returns CDR1 LGHDT and CDR2 YNNKEL (reference sequence). The CDR3 is 13 residues long. In DNA form, the CDR3 reads TGTGCCAGCAGTTCTACAGGGTTCTATGGCTACACCTTC. Translated: CASSSTGFYGYTF.